These 22 T cell receptor beta chains were sequenced from one sample in a study of shared clonotypes between healthy human individuals. Clones were sequenced by immunoSEQ multiplex PCR, and TCRdb holds only the in-frame ones, with some missing. This repertoire shows 2 million to 2.5 million clones, just under 95% found once; its top ten account for 0.9% to 1.3%. CD8 cells regarded as naive lacked CD45RO, were positively chosen for CCR7, and omitted terminally differentiated effector memory CD45RA+ cells. Sequenced input: naive CD8+ T cells sorted from blood. The receptors shown here come from a man between 18 and 35 years old in good health.

The CDR3 sequence is CASSLDVGEQFF. The CDR3 coding sequence is TGTGCCAGCAGCTTAGACGTGGGGGAGCAGTTCTTC. The chain links TRBV7-8 to TRBJ2-1; D not resolved. Germline V gives CDR1 SGHVS, CDR2 FQNEAQ. V was cut by 1 base and J by 10 bases, with 8 bases left in between. This CDR3 region has 12 residues.

V usage is TRBV7-6 and J usage is TRBJ2-3, with TRBD2 identical over 9 bases. Looked up from germline, CDR1 is SGHVS and CDR2 is FNYEAQ. The CDR3 loop spans 16 amino acids. With 2 bases clipped from V and 1 base from J, the junction kept 4 bases outside the gene matches. CDR3 residues: CASSLPPSGGTDTQYF. In DNA, the CDR3 is TGTGCCAGCAGCTTACCTCCTAGCGGGGGCACAGATACGCAGTATTTT.

V gene TRBV5-8 combines with J gene TRBJ2-2, with 8 bases matching TRBD1. The CDR3 sequence is 15 residues long. V lost 3 bases, J lost 4 bases, and 5 bases stayed unmatched. Germline V gene data show CDR1 as SGHTS and CDR2 as YDEGEE. In DNA form, the CDR3 reads TGTGCCAGCAGCTGGGGACAGGTCACCACCGGGGAGCTGTTTTTT. Amino acids: CASSWGQVTTGELFF.

The chain recombines TRBV20-1 with TRBJ2-3, with D unresolved. This CDR3 comprises 11 residues. The germline CDR1 and CDR2 sequences are DFQATT and SNEGSKA (reference sequence). V was cut by 2 bases and J by 8 bases, with 8 bases left in between. CDR3 in amino acids: CSARSLGTQYF. The CDR3 nucleotides are TGCAGTGCTAGATCCCTCGGTACGCAGTATTTT.

V and J are TRBV7-8 and TRBJ2-5, with 11 nucleotides matching TRBD2. J gave up 4 bases and V 4 bases, and 8 bases lay outside the gene matches. CDR1 SGHVS and CDR2 FQNEAQ come from the germline V gene. The CDR3 runs 16 residues. Here the CDR3 reads CASSSDSGGAPETQYF. DNA of the CDR3: TGTGCCAGCAGCTCCGATAGCGGGGGGGCTCCAGAGACCCAGTACTTC.

This clone was seen a single time. The sample contains more than one DNA sequence encoding this CDR3. The chain carries TRBV5-6 and TRBJ2-7; D remains unclear. The germline gives CDR1 SGHDT, CDR2 YYEEEE. The CDR3 spans 13 residues. The V end was cut by 2 bases, the J end by 3 bases, with 9 bases between. The CDR3 reads CASSFLQDYEQYF. CDR3 sequence (DNA): TGTGCCAGCAGCTTCCTTCAGGACTACGAGCAGTACTTC.

Remarks on this clone: The sample holds other DNA sequences that translate to the same CDR3. The V call is TRBV4-1, the J call TRBJ2-7; 7 bases are a match to TRBD2. The CDR3 loop spans 14 amino acids. The V segment lost 3 bases and the J segment 4 bases; nucleotides outside the gene matches: 6. Germline V gene sequence: CDR1 MGHRA, CDR2 YSYEKL. CDR3 coding DNA: TGCGCCAGCAGCCAGACTAGCCTAACGTACGAGCAGTACTTC. Encoded protein: CASSQTSLTYEQYF.

The chain couples TRBV5-5 to TRBJ2-7; D is possibly TRBD1 or TRBD2 (5 bases each). The CDR3 spans 14 residues. Trimming removed 4 bases from V and 1 base from J, with 12 bases in between. Germline assignment: CDR1 SGHKS and CDR2 YYEKEE (reference sequence). CDR3: CASSPEGQSYEQYF. DNA of the CDR3: TGTGCCAGCAGCCCAGAGGGGCAGTCCTACGAGCAGTACTTC.

The V and J genes are TRBV28 and TRBJ2-5; no clear D. CDR3 size: 16 residues. V lost 6 bases and J 5 bases, leaving 22 bases between the germline ends. Germline V gene data show CDR1 as MDHEN and CDR2 as SYDVKM. CDR3 residues: CASSPLLTDGWETQYF. The CDR3 bases are TGTGCCAGCAGCCCCTTACTGACGGATGGGTGGGAGACCCAGTACTTC.

The chain couples TRBV28 to TRBJ2-4; 16 bases are a match to TRBD2. In germline, CDR1 is MDHEN, CDR2 SYDVKM. The J segment lost 8 bases and the V segment lost 3 bases, leaving 7 bases of the junction unmatched. CDR3 size: 17 residues. DNA of the CDR3: TGTGCCAGCAGTTTGGGACTAGCGGGGGGGAAGCTAGACATTCAGTACTTC. Translating gives CASSLGLAGGKLDIQYF. The full variable domain, rest sourced from reference TRBV28 and TRBJ2-4, is DVKVTQSSRYLVKRTGEKVFLECVQDMDHENMFWYRQDPGLGLRLIYFSYDVKMKEKGDIPEGYSVSREKKERFSLILESASTNQTSMYLCASSLGLAGGKLDIQYFGAGTRLSVL.

The chain carries TRBV11-2 and TRBJ2-7, with a weak D call TRBD1 (7 bases). The CDR3 contains 15 residues. The V end was cut by 5 bases, the J end by 6 bases, with 20 bases between. Germline loops: CDR1 SGHAT, CDR2 FQNNGV. CDR3 sequence reads: CASSDLDQGGREQYF. In nucleotides, the CDR3 is TGTGCCAGCAGCGATTTAGACCAGGGGGGTCGCGAGCAGTACTTC.

Regarding this clone: This specimen includes other DNA sequences encoding the same CDR3. The V gene is TRBV12-5, the J gene TRBJ2-1, with 13 bases lining up with TRBD2. Germline V gives CDR1 LGHNT, CDR2 FRNRAP. J gave up 7 bases and V 6 bases, and 6 bases lay outside the gene matches. This CDR3 has 15 residues. CDR3 amino acids: CASGPGTSGNNEQFF. CDR3 DNA sequence: TGTGCTAGTGGCCCCGGGACTAGCGGGAATAATGAGCAGTTCTTC.

As for this clone: Distinct nucleotide sequences in the sample also encode this CDR3. The rearrangement joins TRBV7-2 to TRBJ1-3; the D is unclear. CDR3 length: 14 amino acids. Germline values: CDR1 SGHTA, CDR2 FQGNSA. V was trimmed by 2 bases and J by 1 base, leaving 6 bases between them. The CDR3 sequence: CASSLLGSGNTIYF. CDR3 nucleotide sequence: TGTGCCAGCAGCTTATTAGGTTCTGGAAACACCATATATTTT.

The V and J genes are TRBV4-1 and TRBJ2-7; D is unresolved. CDR3 length equals 14 residues. Germline V CDR1 and CDR2: MGHRA, YSYEKL. V was pared by 2 bases and J by 2 bases, with 10 bases between. Here the CDR3 reads CASSQRTQAYEQYF. The CDR3 region has the DNA TGCGCCAGCAGCCAACGGACCCAGGCCTACGAGCAGTACTTC.

The rearrangement joins TRBV11-2 to TRBJ2-7; D possibly uses TRBD1 or TRBD2 (5 bases each). This CDR3 has 12 residues. V was clipped by 5 bases and J by 9 bases, with 14 bases between them. The V gene's germline CDR1 is SGHAT and CDR2 FQNNGV. CDR3 sequence: CASSEGREGQYF. As DNA, the CDR3 is TGTGCCAGCAGCGAGGGGAGAGAGGGGCAGTACTTC.

CDR3 in DNA: TGTGCCAGCAGCCCCCAGGACAGGGTCGACGAGCAGTACTTC. It codes for CASSPQDRVDEQYF. The rearrangement links TRBV13 to TRBJ2-7; TRBD1 aligns across 8 bases. CDR3 length equals 14 residues. V trimming: 5 bases; J trimming: 5 bases; junction bases outside the gene matches: 8. Germline V gives CDR1 PRHDT, CDR2 FYEKMQ (reference sequence).

A remark on this clone: In the same sample, other DNA sequences code for this CDR3. The chain recombines TRBV7-8 with TRBJ2-7; D is unclear. Germline V gene lookup returns CDR1 SGHVS and CDR2 FQNEAQ. The CDR3 has 13 amino acids. The V and J ends lost 1 base and 2 bases respectively, with 6 bases between them. CDR3 nucleotides: TGTGCCAGCAGCTTAGAACCGGCCTACGAGCAGTACTTC. It is translated as CASSLEPAYEQYF.

This sequence joins TRBV7-9 and TRBJ2-1; 12 bases are a match to TRBD2. V shed 0 bases and J 8 bases; nucleotides not matched to a gene: 8. CDR1 is SEHNR and CDR2 is FQNEAQ in the germline V gene (reference sequence). This CDR3 region has 17 residues. The CDR3 DNA sequence: TGTGCCAGCAGCTTAGCGCCCGGACTAGCGGGGTCCCATGAGCAGTTCTTC. Translated, it gives CASSLAPGLAGSHEQFF.

The chain employs TRBV5-4 and TRBJ2-2; 11 bases align to TRBD2. V gave up 4 bases and J gave up 5 bases; unmatched junction bases: 7. Germline CDR1 SGHNT, CDR2 YYREEE (reference sequence). This CDR3 is 16 amino acids long. CDR3 sequence (DNA): TGTGCCAGCAGCCCCATAGCGGGAGGGCCGACCGGGGAGCTGTTTTTT. Encoded protein: CASSPIAGGPTGELFF.

Comments on this clone: This specimen includes other DNA sequences encoding the same CDR3. This rearrangement joins TRBV7-6 to TRBJ1-6, with unresolved D. The CDR3 runs 13 residues. Germline assignment: CDR1 SGHVS and CDR2 FNYEAQ. Trimming shortened V by 3 bases and J by 7 bases, and 7 bases separated the two germline ends. CDR3 residues: CASSLEGNSPLHF. In DNA form, the CDR3 reads TGTGCCAGCAGCTTGGAAGGGAATTCACCCCTCCACTTT. Full variable domain (remainder filled in from reference TRBV7-6 and TRBJ1-6): GAGVSQSPRYKVTKRGQDVALRCDPISGHVSLYWYRQALGQGPEFLTYFNYEAQQDKSGLPNDRFSAERPEGSISTLTIQRTEQRDSAMYRCASSLEGNSPLHFGNGTRLTVT.

With respect to this clone: The sample holds other DNA sequences that translate to the same CDR3. The CDR3, as DNA: TGCGCCAGCAGCTTTGGACTAGGCTCCTACGAGCAGTACTTC. It translates to CASSFGLGSYEQYF. The rearrangement uses TRBV5-1 and TRBJ2-7; 7 bases line up with TRBD2. With 2 bases clipped from V and 0 bases from J, the junction kept 2 bases outside the gene matches. This CDR3 comprises 14 residues. The V gene's germline CDR1 is SGHRS and CDR2 YFSETQ.

The rearrangement joins TRBV27 to TRBJ2-1; TRBD2 matches 12 bases. The CDR3 has 15 amino acids. Trimming cost V 5 bases and J 5 bases; bases outside gene matches: 4. CDR1 and CDR2 from the germline V gene are MNHEY and SMNVEV (reference sequence). As DNA, the CDR3 is TGTGCCAGCAGTACCAGACTAGCGGGAGACAATGAGCAGTTCTTC. Translated: CASSTRLAGDNEQFF.